Below are 21 T cell receptor beta chains sequenced from a single sample in a study of T cells in Graves' hyperthyroidism and ophthalmopathy. RNA transcripts gave rise to amplified TCR beta CDR3 regions. RT-PCR in the first round (using the HTBI primer set) targeted the TCR CDR3. TCRdb processed the multiplex PCR reads anew with MiXCR; each CDR3 protein has one entry. Among around 700,000 distinct CDR3 sequences listed, 15% to 20% were seen once. Sequenced sample: blood. Receptors originate from a woman between 50 and 59 years old with Graves' hyperthyroidism that later progressed to Graves' ophthalmopathy.

This clonotype has ten or more counts. V is TRBV30 and J is TRBJ2-7; D is perhaps TRBD1 or TRBD2 (5 bases each). Between the trimmed V and J ends, which lost 2 bases and 3 bases, there was a span of 14 bases. The CDR3 sequence is 14 residues long. Germline V gene data show CDR1 as GTSNPN and CDR2 as SVGIG (reference sequence). CDR3 residues: CAWSRGPNNYEQYF. The CDR3 DNA sequence: TGTGCCTGGAGTAGGGGACCCAACAACTACGAGCAGTACTTC.

This chain uses TRBV19 with TRBJ1-6; TRBD1 aligns across 7 bases. The junction had 6 bases not matched to a gene; V was cut back by 6 bases and J by 7 bases. This CDR3 contains 14 residues. Germline CDR1 LNHDA, CDR2 SQIVND (reference sequence). The DNA for the CDR3 is TGTGCCAGTAGGCGACAGGGAGAGAATTCACCCCTCCACTTT. It encodes CASRRQGENSPLHF.

The gene calls are TRBV7-8 and TRBJ1-5; D is uncertain. Deletions cut 4 bases from V and 7 bases from J, with 14 bases between. Germline loops: CDR1 SGHVS, CDR2 FQNEAQ. The CDR3 is made up of 14 amino acids. The CDR3 DNA is TGTGCCAGCAGCTCGATAAGGGCGGGCCAGCCCCAGCATTTT. Amino acids: CASSSIRAGQPQHF.

This clonotype was seen only a few times. This sequence joins TRBV12-3 or TRBV12-4 and TRBJ2-5; 7 nucleotides match TRBD2. Losses at the gene ends were 7 bases for V and 2 bases for J; bases not matched to a gene: 7. The CDR3 has 14 amino acids. CDR3 coding DNA: TGTGCCAGCACCCCCTGGGAGGGTCAAGAGACCCAGTACTTC. Its protein is CASTPWEGQETQYF.

This clonotype was seen many times. The chain recombines TRBV12-3 or TRBV12-4 with TRBJ1-5; unclear D gene. The ends were cut back, 6 bases at V and 9 bases at J, with 18 bases in the middle. This CDR3 is built from 14 residues. The CDR3 loop is CASSLDSGLRPQHF. CDR3 in DNA: TGTGCCAGCAGCCTAGACTCCGGTTTGCGGCCCCAGCATTTT.

The chain recombines TRBV7-8 with TRBJ1-1; the D is unclear. In germline, CDR1 is SGHVS, CDR2 FQNEAQ. Trimming cost V 4 bases and J 0 bases, with 12 bases left between them. CDR3 length equals 15 residues. The CDR3 spells CASSSAPEMNTEAFF. The CDR3 DNA follows: TGTGCCAGCAGCTCAGCCCCCGAAATGAACACTGAAGCTTTCTTT.

The CDR3 here is CASSPPTGRGAYEQYF. The CDR3 region has the DNA TGTGCCAGCAGCCCTCCTACGGGCAGGGGAGCCTACGAGCAGTACTTC. The V call is TRBV9, the J call TRBJ2-7; D is perhaps TRBD1 (6 bases). V lost 4 bases and J lost 2, with 19 bases in between. Germline CDR1 SGDLS, CDR2 YYNGEE. The CDR3 runs to 16 residues.

The chain uses TRBV12-5 and TRBJ1-5; D might be TRBD1 (6 bases). Trimming removed 1 base at V and 1 base at J, with 14 bases between. CDR3 length: 17 residues. In germline, CDR1 is LGHNT, CDR2 FRNRAP. Here the CDR3 DNA reads TGTGCTAGTGGTTTGGGGCAGGGGAGTTTGAGCAATCAGCCCCAGCATTTT. It is translated as CASGLGQGSLSNQPQHF.

This chain connects TRBV2 to TRBJ2-5; 12 nucleotides align to TRBD1. This CDR3 has 19 amino acids. Trimming cost V 5 bases and J 0 bases; bases outside gene matches: 13. In germline, CDR1 is SNHLY, CDR2 FYNNEI. The CDR3 loop reads CASSLPGQGANPYQETQYF. As DNA, the CDR3 is TGTGCCAGCAGTCTACCGGGACAGGGGGCGAATCCGTACCAAGAGACCCAGTACTTC.

In this sample, this clonotype turned up a few times. CDR3 in amino acids: CASSLFLTGLGTGELFF. CDR3 sequence (DNA): TGTGCCAGCAGTTTATTCTTAACTGGGTTGGGCACCGGGGAGCTGTTTTTT. This chain uses TRBV27 with TRBJ2-2; D not certain. The V gene lost 1 base and the J gene lost 4 bases, with 16 bases spanning the gap. This CDR3 spans 17 amino acids. CDR1 and CDR2 (germline): MNHEY, SMNVEV (reference sequence).

This clonotype was recorded many times. The chain has TRBV5-1 and TRBJ2-1; the D gene could be TRBD1 or TRBD2 (5 bases each). From germline, CDR1 is SGHRS and CDR2 YFSETQ. With 4 bases removed from V and 0 bases from J, the gap between germline ends came to 14 bases. CDR3 length equals 16 residues. In nucleotides, the CDR3 is TGCGCCAGCAGCCCCGGGACCCGGAGCTCCTACAATGAGCAGTTCTTC. Translating it yields CASSPGTRSSYNEQFF.

At least ten counts were recorded for this clonotype. The DNA is omitted, as the CDR3 cannot be located on it reliably, and the CDR3 follows TCRdb's listing. The rearrangement joins TRBV7-8 to TRBJ2-1; the table assigns TRBD2, which was not confirmed against the DNA. The CDR3 numbers 15 amino acids, ends counted. From germline, CDR1 is SGHVS and CDR2 FQNEAQ. The CDR3 protein is CASSFGSGGNNEQFF.

This clonotype was counted at least ten times. V gene TRBV20-1 combines with J gene TRBJ1-1; 8 nucleotides agree with TRBD1. The V segment lost 6 bases and the J segment 3 bases; nucleotides outside the gene matches: 15. CDR3 length equals 16 residues. Germline loops: CDR1 DFQATT, CDR2 SNEGSKA (reference sequence). CDR3 protein: CSAIHPWAGGHTEAFF. DNA of the CDR3: TGCAGTGCCATACATCCCTGGGCAGGGGGCCACACTGAAGCTTTCTTT.

The rearrangement uses TRBV4-1 and TRBJ1-5; D gene unclear. CDR3 size: 14 residues. Germline V gene sequence: CDR1 MGHRA, CDR2 YSYEKL. The ends were cut back, 0 bases at V and 8 bases at J, with 11 bases in the middle. The CDR3 bases are TGCGCCAGCAGCCAAGATAGTTCAGTCAAGCCCCAGCATTTT. Translating gives CASSQDSSVKPQHF.

This clonotype was observed at least ten times. This sequence joins TRBV3-1 and TRBJ2-1; a possible D gene is TRBD1 (6 bases). Trimming took off 3 bases at V and 0 bases at J, with 12 bases between the two ends. The CDR3 loop spans 16 amino acids. Germline-derived CDR1 and CDR2 are LGHDT and YNNKEL (reference sequence). The CDR3 region is CASSHHRASSYNEQFF. As DNA, the CDR3 is TGTGCCAGCAGCCACCACAGGGCTAGCTCCTACAATGAGCAGTTCTTC.

The sample holds many counts of this clonotype. This chain connects TRBV20-1 to TRBJ1-1; no firm D call. Germline V gives CDR1 DFQATT, CDR2 SNEGSKA (reference sequence). CDR3 length: 12 amino acids. The V gene lost 1 base and the J gene lost 7 bases, with 10 bases spanning the gap. CDR3 bases: TGCAGTGCTAGAGGCAGTTGGGATGAAGCTTTCTTT. It specifies CSARGSWDEAFF.

The genes are TRBV29-1 and TRBJ2-5, with 10 bases lining up with TRBD1. There are 18 residues in the CDR3. Germline CDR1 is SQVTM and CDR2 is ANQGSEA. J gave up 4 bases and V 0 bases, and 14 bases lay outside the gene matches. As DNA, the CDR3 is TGCAGCGTTGAAGATCTTTCCAAACGACAGGGGGCTGGAGAGACCCAGTACTTC. Amino acid sequence: CSVEDLSKRQGAGETQYF.

V and J are TRBV7-9 and TRBJ1-6; D is perhaps TRBD1 (6 bases). The CDR3 has 13 amino acids. Germline V lookup: CDR1 SEHNR, CDR2 FQNEAQ (reference sequence). Trimming pared 8 bases from V and 11 bases from J, leaving 16 bases between. The CDR3 here is CASSKGVPTPLHF. CDR3 coding DNA: TGTGCCAGCTCTAAGGGGGTTCCAACACCCCTCCACTTT.

At least ten counts were recorded for this clonotype. The rearrangement uses TRBV12-3 or TRBV12-4 and TRBJ2-1, with TRBD2 matching 11 bases. Trimming removed 1 base from V and 9 bases from J; junction bases left unmatched: 17. This CDR3 has 19 residues. This CDR3 reads CASSLELLAGGPGLVEQFF. The CDR3 DNA sequence: TGTGCCAGCAGTTTAGAGCTGCTAGCGGGGGGCCCCGGGTTAGTTGAGCAGTTCTTC.

About this clonotype: One end of the junction varies from germline; a read error may be responsible. The chain recombines TRBV6-1 with TRBJ1-1, with D tentatively TRBD1 (5 bases). CDR1 and CDR2 from the germline V gene are MNHNS and SASEGT. The CDR3 is 15 amino acids. Here the CDR3 reads CASTEIGDVDTEAFF. CDR3 DNA sequence: TGTGCCAGCACTGAAATAGGGGACGTGGACACTGAAGCTTTCTTT.

The chain links TRBV4-1 to TRBJ1-6, with 7 bases identical to TRBD1. J gave up 7 bases and V 4 bases, and 10 bases lay outside the gene matches. Germline V CDR1 and CDR2: MGHRA, YSYEKL. This CDR3 has 16 residues. CDR3 in amino acids: CASSRISGTDNSPLHF. CDR3 nucleotides: TGCGCCAGCAGCCGAATTTCCGGGACAGACAATTCACCCCTCCACTTT.